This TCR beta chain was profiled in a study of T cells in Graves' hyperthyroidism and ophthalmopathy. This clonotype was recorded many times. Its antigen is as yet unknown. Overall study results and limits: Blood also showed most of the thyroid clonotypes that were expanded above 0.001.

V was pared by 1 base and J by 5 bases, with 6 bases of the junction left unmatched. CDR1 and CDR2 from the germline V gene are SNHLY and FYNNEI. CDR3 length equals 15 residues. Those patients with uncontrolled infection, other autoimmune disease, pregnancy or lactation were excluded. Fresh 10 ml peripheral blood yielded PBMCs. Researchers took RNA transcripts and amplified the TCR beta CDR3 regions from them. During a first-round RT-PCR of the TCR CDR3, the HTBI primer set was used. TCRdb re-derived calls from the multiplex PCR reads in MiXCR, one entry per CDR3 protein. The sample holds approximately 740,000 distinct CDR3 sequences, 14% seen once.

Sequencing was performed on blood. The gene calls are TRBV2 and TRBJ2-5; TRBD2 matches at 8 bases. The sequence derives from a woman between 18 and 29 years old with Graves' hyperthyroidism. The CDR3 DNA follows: TGTGCCAGCAGTGAAGAAACGGGAGGGATGGAGACCCAGTACTTC. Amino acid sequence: CASSEETGGMETQYF. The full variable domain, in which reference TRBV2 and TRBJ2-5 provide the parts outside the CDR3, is EPEVTQTPSHQVTQMGQEVILRCVPISNHLYFYWYRQILGQKVEFLVSFYNNEISEKSEIFDDQFSVERPDGSNFTLKIRSTKLEDSAMYFCASSEETGGMETQYFGPGTRLLVL.